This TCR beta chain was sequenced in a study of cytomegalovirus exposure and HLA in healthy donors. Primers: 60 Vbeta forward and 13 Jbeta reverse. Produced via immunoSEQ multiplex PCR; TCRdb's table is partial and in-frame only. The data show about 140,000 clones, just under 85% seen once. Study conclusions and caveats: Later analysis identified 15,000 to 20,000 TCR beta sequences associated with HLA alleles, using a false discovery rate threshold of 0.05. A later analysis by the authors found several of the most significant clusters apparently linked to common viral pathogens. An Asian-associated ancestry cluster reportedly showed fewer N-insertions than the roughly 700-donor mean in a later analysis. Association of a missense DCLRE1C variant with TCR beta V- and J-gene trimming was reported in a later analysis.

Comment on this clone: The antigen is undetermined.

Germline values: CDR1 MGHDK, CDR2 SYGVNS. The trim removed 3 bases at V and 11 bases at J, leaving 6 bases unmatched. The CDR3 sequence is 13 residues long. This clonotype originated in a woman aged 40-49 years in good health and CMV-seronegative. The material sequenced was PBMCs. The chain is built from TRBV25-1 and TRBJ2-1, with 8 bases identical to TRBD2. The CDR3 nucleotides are TGTGCCAGCAGTGAGCGACTAGCGTCAAAGCAGTTCTTC. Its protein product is CASSERLASKQFF.